The entry below gives a single T cell receptor (beta chain) sequence along with its context. Clones were read by immunoSEQ multiplex PCR, and TCRdb kept only the in-frame ones, dropping some. The sample records approximately 240,000 clones, over 75% being singletons. This sample is part of a study of blood T cell repertoires in COVID-19. The CDR3 runs to 16 residues. Germline-derived CDR1 and CDR2 are SGHTS and YDEGEE. V was shortened by 8 bases and J by 0 bases, with 18 bases between the two germline ends. The chain couples TRBV5-8 to TRBJ1-5; D uncertain. Sample: peripheral blood. This clonotype was obtained from a middle-aged woman who had recovered from COVID-19. CDR3 residues: CASEVVLGFSNQPQHF. The CDR3, as DNA: TGTGCCAGTGAGGTCGTCCTCGGTTTTAGCAATCAGCCCCAGCATTTT.